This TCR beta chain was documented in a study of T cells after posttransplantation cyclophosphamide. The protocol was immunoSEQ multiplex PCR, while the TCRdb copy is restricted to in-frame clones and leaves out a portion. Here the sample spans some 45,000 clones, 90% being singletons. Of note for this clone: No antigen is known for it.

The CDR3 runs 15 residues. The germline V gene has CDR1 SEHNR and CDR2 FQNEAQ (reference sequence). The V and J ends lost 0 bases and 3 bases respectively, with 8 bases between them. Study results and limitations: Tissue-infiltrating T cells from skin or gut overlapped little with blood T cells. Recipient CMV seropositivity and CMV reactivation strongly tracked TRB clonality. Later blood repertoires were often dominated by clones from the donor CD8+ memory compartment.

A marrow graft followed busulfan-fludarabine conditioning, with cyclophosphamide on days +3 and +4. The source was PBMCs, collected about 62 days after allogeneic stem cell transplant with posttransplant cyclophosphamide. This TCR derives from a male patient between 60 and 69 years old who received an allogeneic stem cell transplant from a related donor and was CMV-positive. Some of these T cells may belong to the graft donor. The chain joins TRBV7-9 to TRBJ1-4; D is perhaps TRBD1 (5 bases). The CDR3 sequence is CASSLAGGANEKLFF. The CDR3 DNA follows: TGTGCCAGCAGCTTAGCGGGGGGGGCTAATGAAAAACTGTTTTTT.